This T cell receptor beta chain derives from a study of blood T cell repertoires in COVID-19. Study information: Italy, Spain and the United States were the sources of the convalescent and acute COVID-19 samples. Sources were T cells, B-cell-depleted T cells, or PBMCs; the material itself was cDNA or gDNA.

Germline values: CDR1 SEHNR, CDR2 FQNEAQ (reference sequence). V lost 1 base and J 4 bases, leaving 10 bases between the germline ends. CDR3 size: 15 residues. In the authors' workflow: Amplification with reference gene primers provided the estimates of nucleated cell counts. Using immunoSEQ multiplex PCR, the repertoire was profiled, and TCRdb retains in-frame clones only, with some absent. V and J calls and clone size follow that table, whereas D and trimming were derived from the DNA. The sample lists some 290,000 clones; around 81% were seen once. The source material was peripheral blood. The TCR was taken from a woman aged 60-70 years with active or convalescent COVID-19. V gene TRBV7-9 combines with J gene TRBJ1-4; tentatively, D is TRBD1 (6 bases). The CDR3 region has the DNA TGTGCCAGCAGCTTAGATACAGGGAGTAATGAAAAACTGTTTTTT. This translates into CASSLDTGSNEKLFF.